This entry lists 22 T cell receptor beta chains sequenced from one sample in a study of T cell responses to AZD1222 COVID-19 vaccine. Produced via immunoSEQ multiplex PCR; TCRdb's table is partial and in-frame only. The data show around 87,000 clones, with approximately 90% seen just once and about 24% held by the top ten. The source material was peripheral blood, sampled on day 0 of AZD1222 vaccination. The source of these receptors is an adult in good health.

The chain has TRBV5-5 and TRBJ2-5; D gene unclear. Germline CDR1 reads SGHKS; CDR2 reads YYEKEE (reference sequence). The CDR3 totals 15 residues. V lost 2 bases, J lost 4 bases, and 15 bases lay in between. In DNA, the CDR3 is TGTGCCAGCAGCTTCGTTTTCGGGCGAGGAGAGACCCAGTACTTC. It yields the protein CASSFVFGRGETQYF.

The chain is built from TRBV7-6 and TRBJ1-1, with 10 positions matching TRBD1. CDR3 length: 15 residues. J lost 3 bases, V lost 6 bases, and 7 bases had no gene match. Germline V gene sequence: CDR1 SGHVS, CDR2 FNYEAQ. The CDR3 loop reads CASRPQTGGYTEAFF. The CDR3 DNA reads TGTGCCAGCAGACCTCAGACAGGGGGCTACACTGAAGCTTTCTTT.

V and J are TRBV7-8 and TRBJ1-1, with D possibly being TRBD1 (5 bases). Trimming left V 5 bases short and J 4 bases short, with 11 bases between. The CDR3 covers 13 residues. Germline V CDR1 and CDR2: SGHVS, FQNEAQ. The chain's CDR3 is CASSRDSSTEAFF. In DNA form, the CDR3 reads TGTGCCAGCAGCCGGGACTCCAGCACTGAAGCTTTCTTT.

This clone was observed a handful of times. The chain recombines TRBV6-2 or TRBV6-3 with TRBJ2-5, with D possibly TRBD2 on 6 matching bases. The CDR3 is 16 amino acids. Looked up from germline, CDR1 is MNHEY and CDR2 is SVGEGT. The V end was cut by 2 bases, the J end by 5 bases, with 18 bases between. In DNA, the CDR3 is TGTGCCAGCAGTTACGGCGGGATACTCTCGGTGGAGACCCAGTACTTC. Its protein product is CASSYGGILSVETQYF.

This rearrangement joins TRBV18 to TRBJ1-4; the D gene is possibly TRBD1 (5 bases). Germline V gene sequence: CDR1 KGHSH, CDR2 LQKENI. Trimming left V 1 base short and J 8 bases short, with 11 bases between. The CDR3 is made up of 14 amino acids. CDR3 DNA sequence: TGTGCCAGCTCACCACAGGGGTGGTTCGAAAAACTGTTTTTT. Translating gives CASSPQGWFEKLFF.

The rearrangement links TRBV14 to TRBJ2-5; 12 bases are shared with TRBD2. Germline V CDR1 and CDR2: SGHDN, FVKESK. The CDR3 loop spans 17 amino acids. After removal of 4 bases from V and 3 bases from J, the junction contained 9 bases not matched to a gene. CDR3 loop: CASSPFPGLAGEETQYF. CDR3 DNA sequence: TGTGCCAGCAGCCCTTTCCCGGGACTAGCGGGCGAAGAGACCCAGTACTTC.

The V call is TRBV7-2, the J call TRBJ2-7, with a tentative D call TRBD1 (6 bases). CDR1 and CDR2 (germline): SGHTA, FQGNSA. Trimming left V 5 bases short and J 4 bases short, with 18 bases between. The CDR3 is made up of 15 amino acids. The CDR3 spells CASSLDPGHLYEQYF. The DNA for the CDR3 is TGTGCCAGCAGCCTAGATCCGGGACATCTTTACGAGCAGTACTTC. The full variable domain, rest sourced from reference TRBV7-2 and TRBJ2-7, is GAGVSQSPSNKVTEKGKDVELRCDPISGHTALYWYRQSLGQGLEFLIYFQGNSAPDKSGLPSDRFSAERTGGSVSTLTIQRTQQEDSAVYLCASSLDPGHLYEQYFGPGTRLTVT.

The genes are TRBV6-2 or TRBV6-3 and TRBJ1-5, with 10 nucleotides matching TRBD1. The CDR3 extends over 16 amino acids. Unmatched junction bases numbered 7, after V lost 2 bases and J lost 6 bases. Germline V CDR1 and CDR2: MNHEY, SVGEGT. The CDR3 spells CASSYERQGAGQPQHF. DNA of the CDR3: TGTGCCAGCAGTTACGAAAGACAGGGGGCGGGTCAGCCCCAGCATTTT.

J is TRBJ1-4 and V is TRBV28; 11 bases are shared with TRBD1. The germline gives CDR1 MDHEN, CDR2 SYDVKM. The CDR3 contains 14 residues. The ends lost 2 bases at V and 7 bases at J; junction bases unmatched: 0. CDR3 DNA: TGTGCCAGCAGTTTAGGGACAGGGGGTGAAAAACTGTTTTTT. Translation: CASSLGTGGEKLFF.

The CDR3: CASSYTPRDRGEQYF. The CDR3, as DNA: TGTGCCAGCAGTTACACCCCCCGCGACAGGGGCGAGCAGTACTTC. The chain employs TRBV6-2 or TRBV6-3 and TRBJ2-7, with TRBD1 matching over 8 bases. Germline assignment: CDR1 MNHEY and CDR2 SVGEGT. This CDR3 is 15 amino acids long. V lost 2 bases and J lost 6; bases outside the gene matches: 9.

The chain employs TRBV15 and TRBJ2-6; 12 bases fit TRBD1. J gave up 2 bases and V 3 bases, and 2 bases lay outside the gene matches. The V gene's germline CDR1 is LNHNV and CDR2 YYDKDF (reference sequence). This CDR3 is 17 amino acids long. The CDR3 spells CATSRGTGGAGANVLTF. The CDR3, as DNA: TGTGCCACCAGCAGGGGGACAGGGGGCGCTGGGGCCAACGTCCTGACTTTC.

The chain recombines TRBV2 with TRBJ1-1; a weak D match, TRBD1 (5 bases). The ends were cut back, 8 bases at V and 3 bases at J, with 19 bases in the middle. Germline CDR1 is SNHLY and CDR2 is FYNNEI. The CDR3 length is 15 residues. The CDR3 reads CASSAGLPGHTEAFF. CDR3 bases: TGTGCCAGCTCGGCAGGACTCCCGGGGCACACTGAAGCTTTCTTT.

The chain carries TRBV9 and TRBJ1-5; 8 bases line up with TRBD1. Trimming at V came to 0 bases and at J to 8 bases, leaving 7 bases not matched to a gene. This CDR3 comprises 15 residues. CDR1 is SGDLS, CDR2 YYNGEE, per germline. The CDR3 is CASSVAGGPVEPQHF. The DNA for the CDR3 is TGTGCCAGCAGCGTAGCAGGGGGCCCGGTGGAGCCCCAGCATTTT.

The rearrangement joins TRBV14 to TRBJ2-1; D is possibly TRBD1 (6 bases). Per germline, CDR1 SGHDN and CDR2 FVKESK. Deletions cut 0 bases from V and 0 bases from J, with 15 bases between. The CDR3 has 18 residues. CDR3 in amino acids: CASSQDRAGESSYNEQFF. CDR3 DNA: TGTGCCAGCAGCCAAGATAGGGCAGGGGAAAGCTCCTACAATGAGCAGTTCTTC. The entire variable domain, with the rest obtained from reference TRBV14 and TRBJ2-1, is as follows: EAGVTQFPSHSVIEKGQTVTLRCDPISGHDNLYWYRRVMGKEIKFLLHFVKESKQDESGMPNNRFLAERTGGTYSTLKVQPAELEDSGVYFCASSQDRAGESSYNEQFFGPGTRLTVL.

This clone was counted only a few times. This chain connects TRBV6-6 to TRBJ1-5; D ambiguous. This CDR3 contains 13 residues. Germline assignment: CDR1 MNHNY and CDR2 SVGAGI (reference sequence). Trimming removed 8 bases at V and 2 bases at J, with 10 bases between. This CDR3 is CASESLGNQPQHF. CDR3 DNA sequence: TGTGCCAGCGAATCCCTGGGCAATCAGCCCCAGCATTTT.

The rearrangement links TRBV7-9 to TRBJ2-2; D is possibly TRBD2 (6 bases). The V and J ends lost 5 bases and 5 bases respectively, with 12 bases between them. The germline V gene encodes CDR1 SEHNR and CDR2 FQNEAQ (reference sequence). The CDR3 contains 14 residues. This chain's CDR3 is CASSRDGTTGELFF. The CDR3 coding sequence is TGTGCCAGCAGCAGGGACGGGACTACCGGGGAGCTGTTTTTT. Supplemented by reference TRBV7-9 and TRBJ2-2, the full variable domain reads DTGVSQNPRHKITKRGQNVTFRCDPISEHNRLYWYRQTLGQGPEFLTYFQNEAQLEKSRLLSDRFSAERPKGSFSTLEIQRTEQGDSAMYLCASSRDGTTGELFFGEGSRLTVL.

This clone was detected only once. The chain employs TRBV30 and TRBJ1-2; maybe TRBD1 (5 bases). Germline CDR1 reads GTSNPN; CDR2 reads SVGIG (reference sequence). The CDR3 extends over 13 amino acids. Deletions cut 0 bases from V and 4 bases from J, with 9 bases between. CDR3 region: CAWSVPGGYGYTF. The CDR3 DNA reads as TGTGCCTGGAGTGTACCCGGGGGCTATGGCTACACCTTC.

The chain uses TRBV10-3 and TRBJ2-2; TRBD1 matches at 7 bases. V gave up 5 bases and J gave up 3 bases; unmatched junction bases: 9. The CDR3 runs 16 residues. CDR1 and CDR2 (germline): ENHRY, SYGVKD. CDR3 in DNA: TGTGCCATCAGTAGGGACAGTCCGCGGGACACCGGGGAGCTGTTTTTT. This codes for CAISRDSPRDTGELFF.

The V and J genes are TRBV18 and TRBJ1-2, with 7 bases lining up with TRBD1. V dropped 5 bases and J dropped 2; count of bases not matched to a gene: 5. Germline-derived CDR1 and CDR2 are KGHSH and LQKENI. There are 14 residues in the CDR3. In DNA form, the CDR3 reads TGTGCCAGCTCAAGCACAGGGGTAAACTATGGCTACACCTTC. It encodes CASSSTGVNYGYTF.

CDR3 loop: CASRWAGTTEAFF. Written as DNA, the CDR3 is TGTGCCAGTAGGTGGGCAGGGACCACTGAAGCTTTCTTT. The V gene is TRBV19, the J gene TRBJ1-1; TRBD1 is a possible D gene (5 bases). The CDR3 has 13 residues. Germline CDR1 and CDR2: LNHDA and SQIVND (reference sequence). V was clipped by 6 bases and J by 4 bases, with 12 bases between them. Full variable domain (missing parts from reference TRBV19 and TRBJ1-1): DGGITQSPKYLFRKEGQNVTLSCEQNLNHDAMYWYRQDPGQGLRLIYYSQIVNDFQKGDIAEGYSVSREKKESFPLTVTSAQKNPTAFYLCASRWAGTTEAFFGQGTRLTVV.

The CDR3 loop is CASRKEPGVYEQYF. CDR3 DNA sequence: TGTGCCAGCAGAAAGGAACCGGGGGTCTACGAGCAGTACTTC. V and J are TRBV2 and TRBJ2-7; weak D call: TRBD2 (6 bases). The CDR3 consists of 14 residues. Per germline, CDR1 SNHLY and CDR2 FYNNEI. V shed 6 bases and J shed 3 bases, with 15 bases lying between them. Looking up the rest from reference TRBV2 and TRBJ2-7 gives the full variable domain: EPEVTQTPSHQVTQMGQEVILRCVPISNHLYFYWYRQILGQKVEFLVSFYNNEISEKSEIFDDQFSVERPDGSNFTLKIRSTKLEDSAMYFCASRKEPGVYEQYFGPGTRLTVT.

The V and J genes are TRBV6-7 and TRBJ1-2; D gene uncertain. TRBV6-7 is filed as an ORF, its function uncertain. The CDR3 has 15 amino acids. V lost 8 bases, J lost 0 bases, and 16 bases lay in between. CDR3 nucleotide sequence: TGTGCCAGCGCGTCGCTTGAGGGCTCTAACTATGGCTACACCTTC. Translated, it gives CASASLEGSNYGYTF.